This TCR beta chain derives from a study of T cell changes during pregnancy in multiple sclerosis. Generated by immunoSEQ multiplex PCR, the TCRdb table keeps only in-frame clones and is missing some. The data show about 70,000 clones, with roughly 92% seen just once and approximately 2.8% held by the top ten. This specimen consisted of CD8+ T cells from peripheral blood mononuclear cells, obtained in the third trimester of pregnancy. This clonotype was obtained from a female donor in good health, enrolled as a control in a pregnancy study.

In DNA, the CDR3 is TGCGCCAGCAGCCAGTTATTTGGGGGGAGCGATTCACCCCTCCACTTT. Translation: CASSQLFGGSDSPLHF. The chain joins TRBV4-3 to TRBJ1-6; D may be TRBD1 (5 bases). Germline assignment: CDR1 LGHNA and CDR2 YSLEER. CDR3 size: 16 residues. V lost 3 bases to trimming and J lost 8 bases, with 17 bases between them.